This entry concerns a single T cell receptor beta chain. Antigen unknown. This specimen comes from a study of T cell responses to AZD1222 COVID-19 vaccine. General study points: Per reports, nearly half of all spike-specific TCRs target regions that are unmutated in variants. Donors were mostly white British, more females; clonal diversity possibly underestimated.

Pooling covered second doses at about 4 or about 12 weeks. Assay: immunoSEQ multiplex PCR; the TCRdb copy retains only in-frame clones and omits some. The table shows approximately 140,000 clones, with roughly 90% occurring only once. V lost 2 bases, J lost 4 bases, and 7 bases stayed unmatched. CDR1 is SEHNR, CDR2 FQNEAQ, per germline (reference sequence). This CDR3 has 16 residues. The receptor was isolated from an adult who received the AZD1222 COVID-19 vaccine. The sequencing used peripheral blood, collected 28 days after the second AZD1222 dose. The chain recombines TRBV7-9 with TRBJ2-1; 8 positions match TRBD2. Here the CDR3 reads CASSLRGTSLYNEQFF. Written as DNA, the CDR3 is TGTGCCAGCAGCTTAAGGGGGACTAGTCTATACAATGAGCAGTTCTTC. The entire variable domain, with the rest obtained from reference TRBV7-9 and TRBJ2-1, is as follows: DTGVSQNPRHKITKRGQNVTFRCDPISEHNRLYWYRQTLGQGPEFLTYFQNEAQLEKSRLLSDRFSAERPKGSFSTLEIQRTEQGDSAMYLCASSLRGTSLYNEQFFGPGTRLTVL.